This T cell receptor beta chain derives from a study of CD8 T cells in Susac syndrome (dated by TCRdb to between 2018 and 2021). Regarding the research as a whole: Of the Susac syndrome patients who were sequenced, six had clinically active disease and 8 or 9 were in clinical remission. At the time of blood withdrawal, Susac syndrome patients were either therapy-naive, taking corticosteroids (with some also receiving IVIg), or on IVIg alone. Whether CD8+ T cell activation and differentiation in Susac syndrome was antigen driven was tested using repertoire sequencing. Summary of the overall study and its limitations: In the CD4+ T cell repertoire of Susac syndrome patients, clonal expansion was not detected. The number of individuals in the TCR sequencing and HLA analysis was recognized as being relatively small.

Per the germline V gene (reference sequence), SGHNT is the CDR1 and YYREEE is the CDR2. V and J are truncated by 3 bases and 6 bases respectively, leaving an intervening sequence of 16 bases. The CDR3 covers 14 residues, taking in both the cysteine and the phenylalanine. The retained sequence is limited to the CDR3, 42 bases, with the frame set at the first base. RNA was extracted using the RNeasy kit, and roughly 0.5 to 1 microgram was reverse transcribed with random hexamers. The immunoSEQ multiplex PCR assay, covering 54 Vbeta and 13 Jbeta segments, was used to amplify TCR beta CDR3 regions. PCR amplification bias was corrected by using a synthetic template baseline for primer optimization and computational correction. From the authors' description of their analysis: Reads were assigned to V, D and J genes according to IMGT and analyzed in immunoSEQ Analyzer, with only productive sequences retained. Clonality was computed as one minus Shannon entropy normalized by log2 of the number of productive unique sequences. Public and private clones were assessed among the 100 most prevalent clones of each patient and control. Susac-specific clones were defined as absent from healthy and MS cohorts, approximately 1,000 published viral clones and other ImmuneACCESS disease sequences. The public reads were reprocessed in TCRdb via fastp at Q25 and MiXCR, keeping in-frame beta chains. Each entry is one CDR3 protein sequence, shown with its most common DNA and genes. The V and J calls were not made by the authors but by TCRdb's processing. The sample includes about 240,000 distinct CDR3 sequences, with 90% to 97% observed a single time. The ten biggest clones cover 0.095% to 0.12% of the sample.

Notes on this clonotype: It lacks a known antigen. No base qualities exist here, and no much larger clone lies one base off it.

Peripheral blood CD8+ and CD4+ T cells from healthy donors, Susac syndrome patients and multiple sclerosis patients were profiled by high-throughput TCR beta sequencing. Recently defined diagnostic criteria for definite or probable disease were met by the Susac syndrome patients. Bulk CD8+ and CD4+ T cells were purified by magnetic negative isolation, while CD8+ TEMRA cells were enriched using FACS. Blood was collected in EDTA tubes and processed within 24 hours, with PBMCs isolated through density gradient centrifugation. PBMCs intended for TCR sequencing were cryopreserved in liquid nitrogen and thawed later in a water bath at 37 degrees C. Purity of sorted or isolated CD4+, CD8+ and CD8+ TEMRA cells was at least 90%.

Recombination linked TRBV5-4 to TRBJ2-7, with the D gene call left open. Specimen: CD4+ T cells from PBMCs. This receptor was identified in a human donor with Susac syndrome. CDR3 loop: CASSSPRSSGEQYF. The nucleotides read TGTGCCAGCAGCTCACCGCGCTCTTCGGGCGAGCAGTACTTC.